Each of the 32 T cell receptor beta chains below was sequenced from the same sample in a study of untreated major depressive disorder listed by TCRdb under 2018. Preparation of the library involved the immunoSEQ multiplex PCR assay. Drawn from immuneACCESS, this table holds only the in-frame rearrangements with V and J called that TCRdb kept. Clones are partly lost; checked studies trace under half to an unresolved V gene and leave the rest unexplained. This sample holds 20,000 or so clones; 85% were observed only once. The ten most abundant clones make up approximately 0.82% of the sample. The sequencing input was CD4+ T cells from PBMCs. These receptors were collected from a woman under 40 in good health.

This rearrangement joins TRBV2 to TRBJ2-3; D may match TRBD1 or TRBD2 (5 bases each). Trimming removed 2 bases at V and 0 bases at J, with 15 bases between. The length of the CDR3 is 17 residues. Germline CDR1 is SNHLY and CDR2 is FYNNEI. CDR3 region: CASSERGHEVSTDTQYF. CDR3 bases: TGTGCCAGCAGTGAACGGGGCCACGAGGTGAGCACAGATACGCAGTATTTT.

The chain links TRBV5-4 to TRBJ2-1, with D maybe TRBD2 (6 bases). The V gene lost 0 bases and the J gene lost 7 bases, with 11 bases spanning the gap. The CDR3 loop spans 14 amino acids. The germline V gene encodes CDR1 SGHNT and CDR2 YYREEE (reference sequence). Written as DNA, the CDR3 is TGTGCCAGCAGCTTGGGACTAGATTCAAATGAGCAGTTCTTC. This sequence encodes CASSLGLDSNEQFF.

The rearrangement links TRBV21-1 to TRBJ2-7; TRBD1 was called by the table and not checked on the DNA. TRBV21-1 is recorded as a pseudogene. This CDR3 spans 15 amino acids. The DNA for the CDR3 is TGTGCCAGCACGCCCGGGACAGGGTTTTGTTGCGAGCAGTACTTC. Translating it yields CASTPGTGFCCEQYF.

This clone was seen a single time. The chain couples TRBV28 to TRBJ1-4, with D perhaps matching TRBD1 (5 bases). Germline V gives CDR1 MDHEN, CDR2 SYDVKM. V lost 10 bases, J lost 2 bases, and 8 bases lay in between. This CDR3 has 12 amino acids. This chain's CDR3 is CAIQGTNEKLFF. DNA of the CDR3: TGTGCCATCCAGGGCACTAATGAAAAACTGTTTTTT. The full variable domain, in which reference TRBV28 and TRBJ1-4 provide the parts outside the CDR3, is DVKVTQSSRYLVKRTGEKVFLECVQDMDHENMFWYRQDPGLGLRLIYFSYDVKMKEKGDIPEGYSVSREKKERFSLILESASTNQTSMYLCAIQGTNEKLFFGSGTQLSVL.

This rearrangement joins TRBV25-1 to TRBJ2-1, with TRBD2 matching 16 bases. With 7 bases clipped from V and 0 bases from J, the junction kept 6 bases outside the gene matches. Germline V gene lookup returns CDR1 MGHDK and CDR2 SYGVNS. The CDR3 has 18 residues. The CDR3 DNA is TGTGCCAGCACGGGACTAGCGGGAGGGAAAAGCTCCTACAATGAGCAGTTCTTC. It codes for CASTGLAGGKSSYNEQFF.

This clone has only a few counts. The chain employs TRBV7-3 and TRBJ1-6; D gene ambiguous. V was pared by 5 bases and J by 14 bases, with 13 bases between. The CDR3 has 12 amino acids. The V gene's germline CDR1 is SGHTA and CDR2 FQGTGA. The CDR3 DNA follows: TGTGCCAGCAGCGTAGCCCGAGGAACCCTCCACTTT. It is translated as CASSVARGTLHF.

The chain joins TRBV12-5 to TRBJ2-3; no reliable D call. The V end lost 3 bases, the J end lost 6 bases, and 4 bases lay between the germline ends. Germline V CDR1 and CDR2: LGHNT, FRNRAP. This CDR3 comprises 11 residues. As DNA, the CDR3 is TGTGCTAGTGGTTTTAAGGATACGCAGTATTTT. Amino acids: CASGFKDTQYF.

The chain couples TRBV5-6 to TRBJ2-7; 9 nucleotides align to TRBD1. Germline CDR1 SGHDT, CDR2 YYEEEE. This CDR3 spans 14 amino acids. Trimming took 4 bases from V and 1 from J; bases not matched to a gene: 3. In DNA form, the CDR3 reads TGTGCCAGCAGCGATGACAGGGGGTCCTACGAGCAGTACTTC. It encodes CASSDDRGSYEQYF.

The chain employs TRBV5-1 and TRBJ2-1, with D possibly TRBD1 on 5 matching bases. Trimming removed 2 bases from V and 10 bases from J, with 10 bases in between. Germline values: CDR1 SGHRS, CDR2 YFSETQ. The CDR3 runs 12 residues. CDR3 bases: TGCGCCAGCAGCTTACCAGGGTACGAGCAGTTCTTC. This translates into CASSLPGYEQFF. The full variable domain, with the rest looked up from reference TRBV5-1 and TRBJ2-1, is KAGVTQTPRYLIKTRGQQVTLSCSPISGHRSVSWYQQTPGQGLQFLFEYFSETQRNKGNFPGRFSGRQFSNSRSEMNVSTLELGDSALYLCASSLPGYEQFFGPGTRLTVL.

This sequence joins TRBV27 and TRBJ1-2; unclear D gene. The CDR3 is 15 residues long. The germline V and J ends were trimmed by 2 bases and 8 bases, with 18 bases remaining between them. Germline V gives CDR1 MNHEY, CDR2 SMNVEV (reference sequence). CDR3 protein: CASSLEGVPISGYTF. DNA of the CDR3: TGTGCCAGCAGTTTAGAGGGAGTCCCTATATCCGGCTACACCTTC.

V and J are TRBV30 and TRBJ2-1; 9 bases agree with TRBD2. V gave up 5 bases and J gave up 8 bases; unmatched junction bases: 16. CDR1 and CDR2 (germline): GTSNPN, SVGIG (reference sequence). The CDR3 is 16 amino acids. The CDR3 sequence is CAWVPLFSGRGHEQFF. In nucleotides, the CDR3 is TGTGCCTGGGTACCCCTTTTTAGCGGGAGAGGGCATGAGCAGTTCTTC.

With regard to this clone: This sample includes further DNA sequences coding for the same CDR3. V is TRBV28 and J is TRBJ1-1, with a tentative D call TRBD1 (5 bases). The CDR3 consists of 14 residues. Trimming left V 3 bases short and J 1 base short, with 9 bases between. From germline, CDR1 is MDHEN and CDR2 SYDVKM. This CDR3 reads CASSFRGRNTEAFF. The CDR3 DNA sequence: TGTGCCAGCAGTTTCCGGGGCAGGAACACTGAAGCTTTCTTT.

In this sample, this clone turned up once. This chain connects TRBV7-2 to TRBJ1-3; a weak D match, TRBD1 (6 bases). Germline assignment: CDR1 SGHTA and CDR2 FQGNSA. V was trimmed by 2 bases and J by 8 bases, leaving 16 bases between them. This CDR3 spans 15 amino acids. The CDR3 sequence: CASSLSGGHGDTIYF. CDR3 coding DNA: TGTGCCAGCAGCTTATCGGGGGGCCACGGGGACACCATATATTTT.

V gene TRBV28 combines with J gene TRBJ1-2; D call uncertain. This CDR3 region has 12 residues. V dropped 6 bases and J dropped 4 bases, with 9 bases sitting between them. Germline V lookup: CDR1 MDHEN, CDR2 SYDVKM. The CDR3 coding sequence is TGTGCCAGCAGAGGCCGGATCTATGGCTACACCTTC. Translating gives CASRGRIYGYTF.

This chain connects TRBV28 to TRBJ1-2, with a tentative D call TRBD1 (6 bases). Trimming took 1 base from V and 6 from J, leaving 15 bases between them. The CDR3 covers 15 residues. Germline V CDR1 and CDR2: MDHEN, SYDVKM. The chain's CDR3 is CASSLFSQGGNGYTF. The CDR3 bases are TGTGCCAGCAGTTTATTTTCACAGGGTGGGAATGGCTACACCTTC.

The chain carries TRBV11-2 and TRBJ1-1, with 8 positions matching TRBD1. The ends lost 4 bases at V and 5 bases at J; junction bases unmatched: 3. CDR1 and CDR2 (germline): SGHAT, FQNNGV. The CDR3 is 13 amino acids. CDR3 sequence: CASSWTGQTEAFF. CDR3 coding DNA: TGTGCCAGCAGCTGGACAGGGCAAACTGAAGCTTTCTTT.

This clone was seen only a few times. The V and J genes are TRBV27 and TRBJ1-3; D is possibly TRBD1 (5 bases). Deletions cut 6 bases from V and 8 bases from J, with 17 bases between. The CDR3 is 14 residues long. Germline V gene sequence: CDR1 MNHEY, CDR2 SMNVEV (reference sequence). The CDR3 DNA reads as TGTGCCAGCAGCCCGCGATCGGGGGAGGACACCATATATTTT. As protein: CASSPRSGEDTIYF.

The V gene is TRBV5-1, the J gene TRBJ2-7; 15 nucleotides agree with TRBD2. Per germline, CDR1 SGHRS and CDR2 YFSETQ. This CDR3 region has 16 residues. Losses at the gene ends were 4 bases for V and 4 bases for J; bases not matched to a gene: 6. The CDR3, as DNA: TGCGCCAGCAGCAAGGGACTAGCGGGAGGAGGGTACGAGCAGTACTTC. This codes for CASSKGLAGGGYEQYF.

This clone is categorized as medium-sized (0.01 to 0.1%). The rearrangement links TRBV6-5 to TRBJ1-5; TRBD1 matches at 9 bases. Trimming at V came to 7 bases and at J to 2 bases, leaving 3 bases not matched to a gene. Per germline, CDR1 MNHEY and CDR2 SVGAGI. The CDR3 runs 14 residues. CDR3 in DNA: TGTGCCAGCAAGAGGGACAGGGGCAATCAGCCCCAGCATTTT. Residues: CASKRDRGNQPQHF.

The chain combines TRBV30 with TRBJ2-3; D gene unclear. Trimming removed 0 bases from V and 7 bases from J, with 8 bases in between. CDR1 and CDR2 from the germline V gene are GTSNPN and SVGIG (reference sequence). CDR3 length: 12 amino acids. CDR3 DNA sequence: TGTGCCTGGAGTGTGAAGGGCTATACGCAGTATTTT. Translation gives CAWSVKGYTQYF.

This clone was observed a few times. As DNA, the CDR3 is TGCGCCAGCACGCGAGGGGACTCCGCGGGTGGACTCACTGAAGCTTTCTTT. It codes for CASTRGDSAGGLTEAFF. The chain couples TRBV5-1 to TRBJ1-1; D may be TRBD1 (5 bases). Germline-derived CDR1 and CDR2 are SGHRS and YFSETQ. The CDR3 covers 17 residues. Trimming took 6 bases from V and 4 from J, leaving 25 bases between them.

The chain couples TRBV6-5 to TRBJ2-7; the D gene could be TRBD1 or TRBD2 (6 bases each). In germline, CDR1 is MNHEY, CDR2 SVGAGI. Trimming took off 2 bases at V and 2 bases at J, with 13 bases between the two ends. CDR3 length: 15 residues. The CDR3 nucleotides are TGTGCCAGCAGTTACACCGAGGGGGGTACCTACGAGCAGTACTTC. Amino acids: CASSYTEGGTYEQYF.

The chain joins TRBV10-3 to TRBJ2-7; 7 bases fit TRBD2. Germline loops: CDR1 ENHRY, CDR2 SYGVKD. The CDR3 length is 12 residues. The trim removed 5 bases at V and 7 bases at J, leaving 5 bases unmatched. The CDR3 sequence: CAISSSGGEQYF. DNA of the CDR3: TGTGCCATCAGTTCCTCCGGGGGGGAGCAGTACTTC.

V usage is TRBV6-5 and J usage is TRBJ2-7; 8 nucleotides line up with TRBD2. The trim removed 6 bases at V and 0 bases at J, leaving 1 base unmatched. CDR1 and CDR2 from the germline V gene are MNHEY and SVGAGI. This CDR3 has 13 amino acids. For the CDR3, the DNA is TGTGCCAGCAGGACTAGCGCCTCCTACGAGCAGTACTTC. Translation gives CASRTSASYEQYF.

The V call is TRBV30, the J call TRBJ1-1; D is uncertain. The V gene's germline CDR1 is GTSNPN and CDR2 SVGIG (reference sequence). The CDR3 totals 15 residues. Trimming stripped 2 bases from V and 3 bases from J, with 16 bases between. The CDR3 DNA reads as TGTGCCTGGAGTCAACGGCAGATATTCTACACTGAAGCTTTCTTT. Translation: CAWSQRQIFYTEAFF. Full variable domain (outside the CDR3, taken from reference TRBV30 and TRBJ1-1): SQTIHQWPATLVQPVGSPLSLECTVEGTSNPNLYWYRQAAGRGLQLLFYSVGIGQISSEVPQNLSASRPQDRQFILSSKKLLLSDSGFYLCAWSQRQIFYTEAFFGQGTRLTVV.

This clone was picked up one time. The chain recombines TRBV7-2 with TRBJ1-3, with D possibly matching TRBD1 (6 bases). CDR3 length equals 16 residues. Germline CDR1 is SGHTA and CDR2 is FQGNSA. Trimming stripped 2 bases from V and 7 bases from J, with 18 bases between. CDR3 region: CASSLSVGNRANTIYF. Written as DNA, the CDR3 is TGTGCCAGCAGCTTAAGCGTTGGGAACAGGGCCAACACCATATATTTT.

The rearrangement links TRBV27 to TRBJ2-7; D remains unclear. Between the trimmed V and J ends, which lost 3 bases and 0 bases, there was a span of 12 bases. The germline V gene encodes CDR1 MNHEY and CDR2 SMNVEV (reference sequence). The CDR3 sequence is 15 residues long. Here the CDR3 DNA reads TGTGCCAGCAGTTTCTCGCGTAGTAGCTCCTACGAGCAGTACTTC. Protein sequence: CASSFSRSSSYEQYF.

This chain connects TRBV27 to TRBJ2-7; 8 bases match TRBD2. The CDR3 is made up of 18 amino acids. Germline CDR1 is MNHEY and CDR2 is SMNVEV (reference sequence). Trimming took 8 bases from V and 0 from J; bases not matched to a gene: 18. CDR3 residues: CASCHTQNERESSYEQYF. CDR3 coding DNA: TGTGCCAGCTGCCATACGCAGAACGAGCGGGAGAGCTCCTACGAGCAGTACTTC.

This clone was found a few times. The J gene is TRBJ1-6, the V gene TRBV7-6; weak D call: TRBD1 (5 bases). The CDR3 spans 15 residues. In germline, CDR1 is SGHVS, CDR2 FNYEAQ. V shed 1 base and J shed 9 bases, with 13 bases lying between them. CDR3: CASSLDIQGGSPLHF. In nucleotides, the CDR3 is TGTGCCAGCAGCTTAGATATCCAGGGAGGTTCACCCCTCCACTTT.

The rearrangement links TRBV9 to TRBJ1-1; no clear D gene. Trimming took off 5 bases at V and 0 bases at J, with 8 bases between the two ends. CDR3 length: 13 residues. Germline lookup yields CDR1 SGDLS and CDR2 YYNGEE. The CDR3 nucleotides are TGTGCCAGCAGTTTATGGGTGAACACTGAAGCTTTCTTT. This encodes CASSLWVNTEAFF. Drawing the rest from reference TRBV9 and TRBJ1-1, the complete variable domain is DSGVTQTPKHLITATGQRVTLRCSPRSGDLSVYWYQQSLDQGLQFLIQYYNGEERAKGNILERFSAQQFPDLHSELNLSSLELGDSALYFCASSLWVNTEAFFGQGTRLTVV.

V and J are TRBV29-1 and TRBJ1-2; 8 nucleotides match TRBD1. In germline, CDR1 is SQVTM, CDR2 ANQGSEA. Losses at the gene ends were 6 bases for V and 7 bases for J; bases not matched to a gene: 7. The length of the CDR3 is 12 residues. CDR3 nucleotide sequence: TGCAGCGTCCCGACAGGGGCGGTTGGCTACACCTTC. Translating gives CSVPTGAVGYTF. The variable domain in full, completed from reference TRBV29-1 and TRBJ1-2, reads SAVISQKPSRDICQRGTSLTIQCQVDSQVTMMFWYRQQPGQSLTLIATANQGSEATYESGFVIDKFPISRPNLTFSTLTVSNMSPEDSSIYLCSVPTGAVGYTFGSGTRLTVV.

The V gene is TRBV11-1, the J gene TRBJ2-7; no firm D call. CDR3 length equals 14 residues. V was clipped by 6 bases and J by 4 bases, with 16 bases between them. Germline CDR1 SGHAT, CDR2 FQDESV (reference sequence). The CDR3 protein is CASSHPSHGYEQYF. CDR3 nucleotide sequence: TGTGCCAGCAGTCATCCAAGTCACGGTTACGAGCAGTACTTC.